This T cell receptor beta chain was captured by sequencing in a study of T cell responses to AZD1222 COVID-19 vaccine. Of note for this clone: Its antigen remains unknown.

Data came from immunoSEQ multiplex PCR; TCRdb stores just in-frame clones and leaves some out. The table records 95,000 to 100,000 clones, 87% of them present only once. The CDR3 is made up of 16 amino acids. Study-level points and caveats: White British donors predominated, females outnumbered males, and clonal diversity was possibly underestimated. Spike-wide coverage was observed for vaccine-associated CD4 TCRs, with dominant responses at 160-218 and 743-854.

This chain uses TRBV21-1 with TRBJ1-6; the table calls TRBD1, which could not be checked here. TRBV21-1 is assigned pseudogene status. The sequence was collected from an adult in good health. This material consisted of peripheral blood, taken on day 0 of AZD1222 vaccination. The CDR3 loop is CASSRPGWVVDSPLHF. CDR3 nucleotide sequence: TGTGCCAGCAGCCGTCCAGGGTGGGTAGTTGACTCACCCCTCCACTTT.